The 25 T cell receptor beta chains below were found in one sample sequenced in a study of metastatic and nonmetastatic thyroid tumors (dated by TCRdb to the early 2020s). None of the patients had been given any treatment before thyroid surgery. Receptors were amplified or captured by PCR. The data were produced on an Illumina HiSeq 4000. TCRdb redid the processing of the public reads, applying fastp at Q25 and MiXCR, and retained in-frame beta chains. The sample data list about 53,000 clones, and 20% of these were observed just once. Clones ranked in the top ten supply roughly 3.7% of the sample. The sequencing sample was made of blood. The receptors come from a female donor with papillary thyroid cancer or a benign thyroid nodule (not recorded which). Some clones in this sample may be carry-over from other donors' samples.

The chain combines TRBV6-5 with TRBJ2-1, with D possibly being TRBD1 or TRBD2 (6 bases each). The CDR3 is 14 amino acids. Germline V gene lookup returns CDR1 MNHEY and CDR2 SVGAGI. CDR3 bases: TGTGGAAGCAGTTTACAGGGAGGTCACAATGAGCAGTTCTTC. The encoded protein is CGSSLQGGHNEQFF.

This clone was seen ten or more times. This chain joins TRBV7-2 and TRBJ1-1; D is ambiguous. This CDR3 has 13 amino acids. The germline gives CDR1 SGHTA, CDR2 FQGNSA. V was clipped by 0 bases and J by 7 bases, with 9 bases between them. The CDR3 nucleotides are TGTGCCAGCAGCTTAGCGGCAAGGGTTGAAGCTTTCTTT. Its translation is CASSLAARVEAFF.

This clone was seen at least ten times. The V gene is TRBV5-1, the J gene TRBJ2-7; D gene ambiguous. The V gene's germline CDR1 is SGHRS and CDR2 YFSETQ. The CDR3 runs 12 residues. The V and J ends lost 0 bases and 3 bases respectively, with 4 bases between them. The CDR3 sequence is CASSLGGYEQYF. The CDR3 region has the DNA TGCGCCAGCAGCTTGGGGGGCTACGAGCAGTACTTC. Filled out from reference TRBV5-1 and TRBJ2-7, the complete variable domain reads KAGVTQTPRYLIKTRGQQVTLSCSPISGHRSVSWYQQTPGQGLQFLFEYFSETQRNKGNFPGRFSGRQFSNSRSEMNVSTLELGDSALYLCASSLGGYEQYFGPGTRLTVT.

The chain's CDR3 is CATSRGYVNTEAFF. CDR3 DNA: TGTGCCACCAGCAGAGGGTATGTGAACACTGAAGCTTTCTTT. The chain has TRBV15 and TRBJ1-1; no firm D call. Per the germline V gene, CDR1 is LNHNV and CDR2 is YYDKDF (reference sequence). Between the trimmed V and J ends, which lost 1 base and 0 bases, there was a span of 6 bases. CDR3 length equals 14 residues.

J is TRBJ1-4 and V is TRBV5-1; TRBD1 might be the D (6 bases). The CDR3 contains 14 residues. Germline V gene sequence: CDR1 SGHRS, CDR2 YFSETQ. V lost 0 bases, J lost 13 bases, and 16 bases lay in between. This CDR3 reads CASSLGTVADILFF. CDR3 in DNA: TGCGCCAGCAGCTTGGGGACAGTAGCTGACATACTGTTTTTT.

This clone appeared a few times. A clone one base away is much larger, so this may be a read error. The V call is TRBV30, the J call TRBJ2-3; TRBD2 matches at 9 bases. Germline-derived CDR1 and CDR2 are GTSNPN and SVGIG (reference sequence). The length of the CDR3 is 17 residues. CDR3 nucleotides: TGTGCCTGGAGGTTATGGGGTAGCGGGACTAGCATAGATACGCAGTATTTT. This sequence encodes CAWRLWGSGTSIDTQYF.

The V and J genes are TRBV7-2 and TRBJ1-1; D is undetermined. V gave up 2 bases and J gave up 1 base, with 8 bases separating them. Germline CDR1 reads SGHTA; CDR2 reads FQGNSA. The CDR3 is 14 amino acids. The CDR3 sequence: CASSLLVWNTEAFF. The CDR3, as DNA: TGTGCCAGCAGCTTACTGGTCTGGAACACTGAAGCTTTCTTT. Full variable domain (remainder filled in from reference TRBV7-2 and TRBJ1-1): GAGVSQSPSNKVTEKGKDVELRCDPISGHTALYWYRQSLGQGLEFLIYFQGNSAPDKSGLPSDRFSAERTGGSVSTLTIQRTQQEDSAVYLCASSLLVWNTEAFFGQGTRLTVV.

The genes are TRBV11-2 and TRBJ2-3; 10 positions agree with TRBD1. With 6 bases clipped from V and 3 bases from J, the junction kept 3 bases outside the gene matches. CDR1 SGHAT and CDR2 FQNNGV come from the germline V gene. The CDR3 length is 14 residues. The CDR3 loop reads CASRWDRGTDTQYF. CDR3 bases: TGTGCCAGCAGATGGGACAGGGGAACAGATACGCAGTATTTT.

This sequence joins TRBV18 and TRBJ2-7, with D tentatively TRBD2 (6 bases). This CDR3 is built from 14 residues. Germline V gives CDR1 KGHSH, CDR2 LQKENI. The V end was cut by 4 bases, the J end by 5 bases, with 15 bases between. For the CDR3, the DNA is TGTGCCAGCTCACTAGGGACTGGGTCCCACGAGCAGTACTTC. Translation gives CASSLGTGSHEQYF.

This clone has a single count. Sequence at one end of the junction differs from germline and may be a read error. The chain uses TRBV30 and TRBJ2-6, with D unresolved. The CDR3 length is 13 residues. Germline V gene data show CDR1 as GTSNPN and CDR2 as SVGIG (reference sequence). The CDR3 protein is CAWTWSWANFLTF. CDR3 sequence (DNA): TGTGCCTGGACCTGGTCTTGGGCCAACTTCCTGACTTTC.

The chain carries TRBV20-1 and TRBJ1-2, with D possibly TRBD1 on 6 matching bases. The CDR3 totals 12 residues. Germline V gene lookup returns CDR1 DFQATT and CDR2 SNEGSKA (reference sequence). The CDR3 spells CSVTTGNYGYTF. The CDR3 DNA reads as TGCAGCGTAACGACAGGAAACTATGGCTACACCTTC.

The V call is TRBV5-1, the J call TRBJ1-3; a possible D gene is TRBD1 (5 bases). The CDR3 totals 15 residues. Deletions cut 0 bases from V and 2 bases from J, with 9 bases between. Germline CDR1 SGHRS, CDR2 YFSETQ. The CDR3: CASSLVGPPGNTIYF. The CDR3 bases are TGCGCCAGCAGCTTGGTGGGGCCCCCTGGAAACACCATATATTTT.

The chain combines TRBV6-1 with TRBJ1-5; D is unresolved. V lost 3 bases, J lost 3 bases, and 6 bases lay in between. This CDR3 has 13 residues. Germline CDR1 MNHNS, CDR2 SASEGT. CDR3 sequence: CASSDWTNQPQHF. The CDR3 DNA sequence: TGTGCCAGCAGTGATTGGACCAATCAGCCCCAGCATTTT.

Many counts were recorded for this clone. The chain recombines TRBV9 with TRBJ2-2, with 14 bases that match TRBD2. After removal of 3 bases from V and 7 bases from J, the junction contained 5 bases not matched to a gene. The CDR3 has 16 residues. Looked up from germline, CDR1 is SGDLS and CDR2 is YYNGEE. CDR3 amino acids: CASSEGLAGEHGELFF. As DNA, the CDR3 is TGTGCCAGCAGCGAGGGACTAGCGGGAGAACACGGGGAGCTGTTTTTT.

On this clone: A clone one base away is much larger, so this may be a read error. The chain carries TRBV15 and TRBJ2-6, with D perhaps matching TRBD2 (7 bases). The CDR3 runs 19 residues. CDR1 and CDR2 from the germline V gene are LNHNV and YYDKDF (reference sequence). Between the trimmed V and J ends, which lost 0 bases and 0 bases, there was a span of 15 bases. The CDR3 bases are TGTGCCACCAGCAGAGATTGTGAGGGGGAGGGCTCTGGGGCCAACGTCCTGACTTTC. It is translated as CATSRDCEGEGSGANVLTF. Variable domain in full (rest from reference TRBV15 and TRBJ2-6): DAMVIQNPRYQVTQFGKPVTLSCSQTLNHNVMYWYQQKSSQAPKLLFHYYDKDFNNEADTPDNFQSRRPNTSFCFLDIRSPGLGDTAMYLCATSRDCEGEGSGANVLTFGAGSRLTVL.

Comment on this clone: A much more abundant neighbour one base away suggests this may be a read error. The conserved phenylalanine or tryptophan is not found at the CDR3 terminus, so this likely reflects a read error. The chain links TRBV18 to TRBJ2-5, with 8 positions matching TRBD2. The CDR3 has 16 residues. Germline CDR1 is KGHSH and CDR2 is LQKENI. V shed 0 bases and J 7 bases; nucleotides not matched to a gene: 10. CDR3 DNA sequence: TGTGCCAGCTCACCACCCGCGGGAGGTTTCGAGGGGACCCAGTACTTA. It yields the protein CASSPPAGGFEGTQYL.

Concerning this clone itself: In this CDR3 the conserved last residue, phenylalanine or tryptophan, is missing, so a read error is likely. This chain connects TRBV10-3 to TRBJ2-7, with D tentatively TRBD2 (6 bases). Germline CDR1 reads ENHRY; CDR2 reads SYGVKD. V was cut by 4 bases and J by 6 bases, with 19 bases left in between. This CDR3 spans 15 amino acids. CDR3 sequence reads: CAISARLGTQREQYY. CDR3 nucleotide sequence: TGTGCCATCAGTGCGCGCCTAGGGACTCAACGCGAGCAGTACTAC.

This clone was seen many times. This chain links TRBV20-1 with TRBJ2-5, with D maybe TRBD1 (5 bases). The V gene's germline CDR1 is DFQATT and CDR2 SNEGSKA (reference sequence). The CDR3 runs to 14 residues. V gave up 3 bases and J gave up 2 bases, with 13 bases separating them. The CDR3 region has the DNA TGCAGTGCTAGGCGCAGGGCCCTTCAAGAGACCCAGTACTTC. Amino acid sequence: CSARRRALQETQYF.

This clone was found a few times. The DNA for the CDR3 is TGTGCCAGCGCGCCCGGGACTAGCGTTGACTACGAGCAGTACTTC. It codes for CASAPGTSVDYEQYF. This chain links TRBV28 with TRBJ2-7; 10 bases line up with TRBD2. The germline gives CDR1 MDHEN, CDR2 SYDVKM. This CDR3 spans 15 amino acids. Trimming took 8 bases from V and 3 from J; bases not matched to a gene: 10.

Comments on this clone: A single base separates this from a much larger clone, so it may be a read error. This sample also contains other DNA sequences that code for the same CDR3. This chain links TRBV5-5 with TRBJ2-5, with D unresolved. The germline CDR1 and CDR2 sequences are SGHKS and YYEKEE (reference sequence). The CDR3 sequence is 14 residues long. V was clipped by 0 bases and J by 3 bases, with 9 bases between them. As DNA, the CDR3 is TGTGCCAGCAGCTTGGCTCCGACGGAAGAGACCCAGTACTTC. Its translation is CASSLAPTEETQYF.

Concerning this clone: One end of the junction does not line up with germline, which may come from a read error. The V and J genes are TRBV30 and TRBJ2-6; TRBD2 is a possible D gene (6 bases). The germline CDR1 and CDR2 sequences are GTSNPN and SVGIG (reference sequence). This CDR3 contains 15 residues. CDR3 sequence reads: CAWDRSGTGANVLTF. In nucleotides, the CDR3 is TGTGCCTGGGACAGAAGTGGGACTGGTGCCAACGTCCTGACTTTC.

The J gene is TRBJ2-7, the V gene TRBV24-1; TRBD1 might be the D (6 bases). Trimming removed 3 bases from V and 1 base from J, with 9 bases in between. The CDR3 consists of 14 residues. CDR1 and CDR2 from the germline V gene are KGHDR and SFDVKD. The CDR3 sequence is CATSDTRGSYEQYF. CDR3 sequence (DNA): TGTGCCACCAGTGATACCAGGGGTTCCTACGAGCAGTACTTC.

This clone has just a few counts. The chain has TRBV28 and TRBJ2-2; D gene ambiguous. The CDR3 is 13 amino acids. The germline V and J ends were trimmed by 6 bases and 6 bases, with 11 bases remaining between them. Germline assignment: CDR1 MDHEN and CDR2 SYDVKM. The CDR3 DNA reads as TGTGCCAGCAGCTTACTCTTTGCCGGGGAGCTGTTTTTT. Protein: CASSLLFAGELFF.

The chain carries TRBV5-8 and TRBJ2-3, with 13 bases fitting TRBD2. CDR1 and CDR2 (germline): SGHTS, YDEGEE. The junction had 19 bases not matched to a gene; V was cut back by 5 bases and J by 7 bases. This CDR3 region has 19 residues. CDR3 region: CASRFPRLAGGPGGYTQYF. In DNA, the CDR3 is TGTGCCAGCAGGTTCCCCAGACTAGCGGGAGGCCCTGGTGGATATACGCAGTATTTT.

There are many counts of this clone. V is TRBV19 and J is TRBJ1-5, with 8 bases that match TRBD1. This CDR3 spans 14 amino acids. CDR1 and CDR2 (germline): LNHDA, SQIVND (reference sequence). V was pared by 4 bases and J by 7 bases, with 6 bases of the junction left unmatched. The CDR3 nucleotides are TGTGCCAGTAGTAAAGGACAGGGACGGCAGCCCCAGCATTTT. Its protein product is CASSKGQGRQPQHF.